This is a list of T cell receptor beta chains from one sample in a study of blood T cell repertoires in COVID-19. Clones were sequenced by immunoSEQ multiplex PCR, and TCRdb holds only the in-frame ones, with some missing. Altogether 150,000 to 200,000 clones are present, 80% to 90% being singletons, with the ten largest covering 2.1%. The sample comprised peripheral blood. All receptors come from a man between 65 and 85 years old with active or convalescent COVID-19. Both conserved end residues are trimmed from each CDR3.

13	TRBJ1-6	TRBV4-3	ASSQESGSESPLH
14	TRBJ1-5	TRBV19	ASRQTGFSSNQPQH
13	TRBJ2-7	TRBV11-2	ASSARTGTGWRQY
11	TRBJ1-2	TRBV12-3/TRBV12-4	ASSQGRGYGYT
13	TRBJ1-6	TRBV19	ASRAGDRVNSPLH
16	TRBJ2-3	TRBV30	AWTPWGLAGGTTDTQY
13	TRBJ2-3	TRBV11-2	ASSLDGQRTDTQY
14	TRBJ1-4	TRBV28	ASSRTGMGTNEKLF
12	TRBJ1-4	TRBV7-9	ASSLVAGNEKLF
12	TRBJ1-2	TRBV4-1	ASSQAGIQHGYT
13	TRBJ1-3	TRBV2	ASRGSGTALNTIY
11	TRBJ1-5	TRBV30	AWSVRGSQPQH
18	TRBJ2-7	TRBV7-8	ASSPFFSTGGPGTSYEQY
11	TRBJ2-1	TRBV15	ATGIAGIGEQF
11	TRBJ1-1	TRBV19	ASSILWGQEAF